The entry below gives a single T cell receptor beta chain sequence along with its context. This entry is derived from a study of blood T cell repertoires in COVID-19. Study-wide background: Samples representing acute and convalescent COVID-19 were sourced from the United States, Italy and Spain. PBMCs, B-cell-depleted T cells, or T cells provided the cDNA or gDNA that made up the material.

With V trimmed by 4 bases and J by 10 bases, 7 bases remained unmatched. The CDR3 covers 14 residues. Germline CDR1 is GTSNPN and CDR2 is SVGIG (reference sequence). Here immunoSEQ multiplex PCR was the method, and the copy in TCRdb shows in-frame clones only, minus some. The sample lists 300,000 or so clones; 86% were seen once. The source of this sequence is a woman aged 45-65 years with acute or convalescent COVID-19. The sample comprised peripheral blood. The chain has TRBV30 and TRBJ1-6, with 10 bases lining up with TRBD1. CDR3 bases: TGTGCCTGGACTATCGGGACAGGGGAGTCACCCCTCCACTTT. Its translation is CAWTIGTGESPLHF.